This TCR beta chain comes out of a study of vaccination and CD4 T cells after COVID-19. Looked up from germline, CDR1 is MNHEY and CDR2 is SMNVEV (reference sequence). CDR3 length equals 16 residues. V shed 6 bases, J shed 10 bases, and the junction held 16 bases outside the gene matches. Treatment reported: approximately nine-day PBMC culture with coronavirus spike peptide pools or control peptides (ViraFEST assay). As for this clonotype: As yet, its antigen is unknown.

Cultured CD4+ T cell DNA was sequenced using the Oncomine TCR Beta short-read assay. Each CDR3 protein gets one entry after TCRdb re-called the PCR reads with MiXCR. The sample includes 12,000 to 15,000 distinct CDR3 sequences, roughly 50% of them seen just once. The sequence came from a human donor who had recovered from COVID-19. Sequencing was performed on CD4+ T cells from blood, cultured in vitro. V gene TRBV27 combines with J gene TRBJ2-1; TRBD2 matches 9 bases. The CDR3 coding sequence is TGTGCCAGCAGCCGGATAGCGGGAGCTCAAGGGGGAGAGCAGTTCTTC. Translated: CASSRIAGAQGGEQFF.